This T cell receptor beta chain was documented in a study of blood T cell repertoires in COVID-19. Study-wide context: The samples span acute and convalescent COVID-19 from the United States, Italy and Spain. Sample material is recorded as cDNA or gDNA derived from T cells, B-cell-depleted T cells, or PBMCs.

The germline V gene has CDR1 SGHRS and CDR2 YFSETQ. The CDR3 consists of 20 residues. The V gene end was trimmed by 4 bases and the J gene end by 4 bases; junction bases not matched to a gene: 19. The method was immunoSEQ multiplex PCR; TCRdb's version includes in-frame clones alone and lacks a portion of them. The sample holds approximately 40,000 clones, roughly 88% seen once. V gene TRBV5-1 combines with J gene TRBJ2-3; 12 bases agree with TRBD2. The sequenced sample was peripheral blood. The TCR comes from a human donor in a cohort sampled during active COVID-19. CDR3 DNA: TGCGCCAGCAGCACCCTCCGGGGGGCTAGCGGGGGGGCCAGGGCAGATACGCAGTATTTT. Protein: CASSTLRGASGGARADTQYF.